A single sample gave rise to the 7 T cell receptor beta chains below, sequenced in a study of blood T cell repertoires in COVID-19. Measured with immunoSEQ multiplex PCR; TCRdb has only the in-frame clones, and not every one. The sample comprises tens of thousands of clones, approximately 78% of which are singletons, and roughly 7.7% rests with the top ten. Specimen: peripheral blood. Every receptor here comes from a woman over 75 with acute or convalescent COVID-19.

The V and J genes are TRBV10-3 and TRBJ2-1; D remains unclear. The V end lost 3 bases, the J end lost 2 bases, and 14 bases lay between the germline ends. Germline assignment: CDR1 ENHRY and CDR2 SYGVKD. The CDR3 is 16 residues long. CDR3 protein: CAISEIGNRAYNEQFF. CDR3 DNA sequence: TGTGCCATCAGTGAAATCGGCAACCGGGCCTACAATGAGCAGTTCTTC.

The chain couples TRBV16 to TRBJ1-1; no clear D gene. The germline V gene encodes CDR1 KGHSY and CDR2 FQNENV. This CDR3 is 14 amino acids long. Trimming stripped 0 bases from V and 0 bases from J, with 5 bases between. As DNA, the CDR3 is TGTGCCAGCAGCCAATCTGCGGTGAACACTGAAGCTTTCTTT. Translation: CASSQSAVNTEAFF.

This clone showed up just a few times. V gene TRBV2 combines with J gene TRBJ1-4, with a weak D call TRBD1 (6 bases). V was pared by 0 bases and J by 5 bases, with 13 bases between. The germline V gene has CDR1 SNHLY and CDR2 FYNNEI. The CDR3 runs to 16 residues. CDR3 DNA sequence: TGTGCCAGCAGTGAAGCTTTAGGACAGCCGAATGAAAAACTGTTTTTT. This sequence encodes CASSEALGQPNEKLFF.

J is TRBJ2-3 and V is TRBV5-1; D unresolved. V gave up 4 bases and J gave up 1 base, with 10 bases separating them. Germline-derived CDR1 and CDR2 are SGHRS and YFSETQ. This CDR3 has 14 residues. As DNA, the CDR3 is TGCGCCAGCAGCCCGAGCGCGGGCACAGATACGCAGTATTTT. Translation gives CASSPSAGTDTQYF. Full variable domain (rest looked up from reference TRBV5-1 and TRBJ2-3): KAGVTQTPRYLIKTRGQQVTLSCSPISGHRSVSWYQQTPGQGLQFLFEYFSETQRNKGNFPGRFSGRQFSNSRSEMNVSTLELGDSALYLCASSPSAGTDTQYFGPGTRLTVL.

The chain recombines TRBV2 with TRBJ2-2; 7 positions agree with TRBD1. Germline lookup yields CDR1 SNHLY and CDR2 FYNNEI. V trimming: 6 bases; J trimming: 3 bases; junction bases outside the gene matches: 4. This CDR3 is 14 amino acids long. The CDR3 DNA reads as TGTGCCAGCAGGGGGACAGCTTACACCGGGGAGCTGTTTTTT. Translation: CASRGTAYTGELFF.

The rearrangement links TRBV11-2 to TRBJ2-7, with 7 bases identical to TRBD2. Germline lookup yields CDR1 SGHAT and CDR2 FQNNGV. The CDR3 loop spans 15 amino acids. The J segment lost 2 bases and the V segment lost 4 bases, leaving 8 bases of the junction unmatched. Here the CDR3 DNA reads TGTGCCAGCAGCTCCGGACTAGGTACGACCTACGAGCAGTACTTC. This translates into CASSSGLGTTYEQYF. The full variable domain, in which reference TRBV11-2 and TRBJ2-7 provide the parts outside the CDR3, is EAGVAQSPRYKIIEKRQSVAFWCNPISGHATLYWYQQILGQGPKLLIQFQNNGVVDDSQLPKDRFSAERLKGVDSTLKIQPAKLEDSAVYLCASSSGLGTTYEQYFGPGTRLTVT.

For the CDR3, the DNA is TGTGCCACCAGCAGAGATAGGCTAGGAAGAGATGAGCAGTTCTTC. This codes for CATSRDRLGRDEQFF. This chain uses TRBV15 with TRBJ2-1, with D hard to call. The V and J ends lost 0 bases and 8 bases respectively, with 14 bases between them. Germline values: CDR1 LNHNV, CDR2 YYDKDF (reference sequence). CDR3 length: 15 amino acids.